The 29 T cell receptor beta chains listed next were all sequenced from one sample in a study of a mutant IDH1 vaccine in newly diagnosed glioma. Time point described: baseline, week 1 (first vaccination visit). Documented treatment: pre-vaccination baseline after standard-of-care therapy. Here immunoSEQ multiplex PCR was the method, and the copy in TCRdb shows in-frame clones only, minus some. The sample includes around 89,000 clones, 83% of them seen just once. This specimen consisted of PBMCs, obtained from a glioma patient treated with radiotherapy, temozolomide or both. Receptor source: a woman aged 45-59 years with glioma.

The chain employs TRBV28 and TRBJ1-6, with TRBD1 matching 7 bases. Germline V CDR1 and CDR2: MDHEN, SYDVKM. CDR3 length: 14 residues. The V and J ends lost 5 bases and 7 bases, in that order; junction bases with no gene match: 5. The CDR3 coding sequence is TGTGCCAGCAGTACCAGGGGGAAGAATTCACCCCTCCACTTT. This gives the protein CASSTRGKNSPLHF.

The chain employs TRBV9 and TRBJ2-3, with a tentative D call TRBD1 (5 bases). V gave up 3 bases and J gave up 3 bases, with 14 bases separating them. CDR1 and CDR2 (germline): SGDLS, YYNGEE. The CDR3 spans 15 residues. The CDR3 bases are TGTGCCAGCAGCGAGCAGGGTTTTATGACAGATACGCAGTATTTT. Amino acids: CASSEQGFMTDTQYF.

The chain employs TRBV20-1 and TRBJ2-3, with no clear D. Germline V gives CDR1 DFQATT, CDR2 SNEGSKA (reference sequence). The CDR3 consists of 11 residues. CDR3 loop: CSPTGTDTQYF. The CDR3 nucleotides read TGCAGCCCGACCGGCACAGATACGCAGTATTTT.

The chain combines TRBV7-9 with TRBJ1-4; 7 bases are a match to TRBD1. This CDR3 spans 17 amino acids. Germline CDR1 SEHNR, CDR2 FQNEAQ (reference sequence). With 5 bases clipped from V and 0 bases from J, the junction kept 9 bases outside the gene matches. The CDR3 DNA reads TGTGCCAGCAGCCCCGGACAGGTTAAGGCAACTAATGAAAAACTGTTTTTT. It encodes CASSPGQVKATNEKLFF.

The V gene is TRBV19, the J gene TRBJ1-5, with unresolved D. CDR3 length: 14 residues. V was cut by 10 bases and J by 4 bases, with 17 bases left in between. Germline lookup yields CDR1 LNHDA and CDR2 SQIVND (reference sequence). Written as DNA, the CDR3 is TGTGCCACTAACTCCCTCGAGGTAAATCAGCCCCAGCATTTT. Translating gives CATNSLEVNQPQHF.

The chain recombines TRBV29-1 with TRBJ2-7; 7 bases are shared with TRBD1. J was trimmed by 1 base and V by 7 bases; bases with no gene match: 16. Per germline, CDR1 SQVTM and CDR2 ANQGSEA. This CDR3 spans 16 amino acids. CDR3 amino acids: CSAEGYLNRGSYEQYF. CDR3 coding DNA: TGCAGCGCTGAGGGGTACCTTAACAGGGGATCCTACGAGCAGTACTTC.

This clone has only a few counts. The chain carries TRBV5-1 and TRBJ1-1, with a possible D match to TRBD1 (6 bases). CDR3 length equals 13 residues. CDR1 is SGHRS, CDR2 YFSETQ, per germline. Between the trimmed V and J ends, which lost 5 bases and 0 bases, there was a span of 8 bases. CDR3 sequence reads: CASSEGVNTEAFF. Here the CDR3 DNA reads TGCGCCAGCAGTGAGGGGGTGAACACTGAAGCTTTCTTT.

This clone was seen more than once but under ten times. The V call is TRBV7-6, the J call TRBJ1-6; weak D call: TRBD1 (5 bases). V gave up 0 bases and J gave up 8 bases, with 11 bases separating them. This CDR3 is built from 15 residues. Germline V CDR1 and CDR2: SGHVS, FNYEAQ. CDR3 in amino acids: CASSLASQGYSPLHF. As DNA, the CDR3 is TGTGCCAGCAGCTTAGCAAGTCAGGGTTATTCACCCCTCCACTTT.

V is TRBV5-1 and J is TRBJ1-5; a weak D match, TRBD1 (5 bases). Germline V gene lookup returns CDR1 SGHRS and CDR2 YFSETQ. The CDR3 is 15 residues long. V dropped 0 bases and J dropped 0 bases, with 7 bases sitting between them. CDR3 amino acids: CASSLEGVSNQPQHF. Written as DNA, the CDR3 is TGCGCCAGCAGCTTGGAAGGGGTTAGCAATCAGCCCCAGCATTTT.

This clone was counted a few times. V is TRBV6-4 and J is TRBJ1-2, with 8 bases fitting TRBD1. V trimming: 5 bases; J trimming: 7 bases; junction bases outside the gene matches: 12. From germline, CDR1 is MRHNA and CDR2 SNTAGT. CDR3 length equals 15 residues. The CDR3 sequence: CASSLEGQGKGGYTF. In DNA, the CDR3 is TGTGCCAGCAGTTTGGAAGGACAGGGAAAGGGTGGCTACACCTTC.

The chain joins TRBV5-1 to TRBJ1-1; no definite D call. Between the trimmed V and J ends, which lost 0 bases and 1 base, there was a span of 7 bases. Germline CDR1 and CDR2: SGHRS and YFSETQ. The CDR3 has 14 amino acids. As DNA, the CDR3 is TGCGCCAGCAGCTTGGGGGGTGAGAACACTGAAGCTTTCTTT. It is translated as CASSLGGENTEAFF.

This chain joins TRBV27 and TRBJ2-6; a weak D match, TRBD2 (5 bases). V gave up 3 bases and J gave up 2 bases, with 11 bases separating them. Germline CDR1 is MNHEY and CDR2 is SMNVEV (reference sequence). The CDR3 length is 16 residues. The CDR3 DNA follows: TGTGCCAGCAGTTTTGAGGGTTTGCCTGGGGCCAACGTCCTGACTTTC. This translates into CASSFEGLPGANVLTF. Complete variable domain (other parts from reference TRBV27 and TRBJ2-6): EAQVTQNPRYLITVTGKKLTVTCSQNMNHEYMSWYRQDPGLGLRQIYYSMNVEVTDKGDVPEGYKVSRKEKRNFPLILESPSPNQTSLYFCASSFEGLPGANVLTFGAGSRLTVL.

The rearrangement uses TRBV6-6 and TRBJ1-5; D remains unclear. CDR1 MNHNY and CDR2 SVGAGI come from the germline V gene (reference sequence). The CDR3 length is 13 residues. The V end lost 0 bases, the J end lost 4 bases, and 4 bases lay between the germline ends. CDR3 in DNA: TGTGCCAGCAGTTACTCATATAATCAGCCCCAGCATTTT. It encodes CASSYSYNQPQHF.

The chain couples TRBV6-6 to TRBJ2-7, with D unclear. The length of the CDR3 is 13 residues. CDR1 is MNHNY, CDR2 SVGAGI, per germline (reference sequence). The germline V and J ends were trimmed by 2 bases and 3 bases, with 8 bases remaining between them. The CDR3 is CASSYDGNYEQYF. CDR3 nucleotide sequence: TGTGCCAGCAGTTACGACGGAAACTACGAGCAGTACTTC.

V and J are TRBV7-3 and TRBJ2-7; 11 positions match TRBD2. CDR1 SGHTA and CDR2 FQGTGA come from the germline V gene. V lost 5 bases to trimming and J lost 2 bases; unmatched junction nucleotides: 5. The CDR3 has 15 amino acids. In DNA form, the CDR3 reads TGTGCCAGCAGCGTCACTAGCGGGGGAACCTACGAGCAGTACTTC. This codes for CASSVTSGGTYEQYF.

The J gene is TRBJ1-2, the V gene TRBV19; D uncertain. The germline CDR1 and CDR2 sequences are LNHDA and SQIVND (reference sequence). With 7 bases removed from V and 7 bases from J, the gap between germline ends came to 22 bases. The CDR3 consists of 15 residues. Here the CDR3 DNA reads TGTGCCAGTACCATTCTACAGCGGGCCGAGGGTGGCTACACCTTC. It is translated as CASTILQRAEGGYTF.

The gene calls are TRBV5-4 and TRBJ1-1, with 7 nucleotides matching TRBD1. V dropped 6 bases and J dropped 6; count of bases not matched to a gene: 8. CDR1 is SGHNT and CDR2 is YYREEE in the germline V gene (reference sequence). This CDR3 is built from 13 residues. The CDR3 loop reads CASILQGSSEAFF. Written as DNA, the CDR3 is TGTGCCAGCATCTTACAGGGGTCTTCTGAAGCTTTCTTT. The full variable domain, with the rest looked up from reference TRBV5-4 and TRBJ1-1, is ETGVTQSPTHLIKTRGQQVTLRCSSQSGHNTVSWYQQALGQGPQFIFQYYREEENGRGNFPPRFSGLQFPNYSSELNVNALELDDSALYLCASILQGSSEAFFGQGTRLTVV.

This sequence joins TRBV5-1 and TRBJ2-3; unclear D gene. The CDR3 has 15 residues. V was shortened by 1 base and J by 4 bases, with 13 bases between the two germline ends. Looked up from germline, CDR1 is SGHRS and CDR2 is YFSETQ. The CDR3 reads CASSLYPGRADTQYF. The CDR3 coding sequence is TGCGCCAGCAGCTTGTACCCAGGCCGGGCAGATACGCAGTATTTT.

CDR3 in amino acids: CAISEASNQPQHF. The CDR3 nucleotides are TGTGCCATCAGTGAAGCGAGCAATCAGCCCCAGCATTTT. The chain joins TRBV10-3 to TRBJ1-5; D unclear. CDR1 is ENHRY, CDR2 SYGVKD, per germline. CDR3 size: 13 residues. The germline V and J ends were trimmed by 3 bases and 1 base, with 4 bases remaining between them.

The chain uses TRBV5-1 and TRBJ2-2; 8 nucleotides line up with TRBD1. With 4 bases clipped from V and 6 bases from J, the junction kept 5 bases outside the gene matches. This CDR3 comprises 14 residues. CDR1 and CDR2 (germline): SGHRS, YFSETQ. The CDR3, as DNA: TGCGCCAGCAGCCTGACAGGGGCCGCCGGGGAGCTGTTTTTT. Translated, it gives CASSLTGAAGELFF.

The V gene is TRBV14, the J gene TRBJ2-5; 11 nucleotides match TRBD2. Unmatched junction bases numbered 8, after V lost 3 bases and J lost 2 bases. CDR1 SGHDN and CDR2 FVKESK come from the germline V gene. This CDR3 contains 17 residues. The CDR3 loop reads CASSHFTSGGPQETQYF. DNA for the CDR3: TGTGCCAGCAGCCACTTCACTAGCGGGGGCCCTCAAGAGACCCAGTACTTC.

There are a few counts of this clone. The chain links TRBV10-3 to TRBJ1-1; D not resolved. This CDR3 is 14 amino acids long. The V end lost 5 bases, the J end lost 3 bases, and 13 bases lay between the germline ends. Germline V gene data show CDR1 as ENHRY and CDR2 as SYGVKD. The CDR3 reads CAISHTQRDTEAFF. The DNA for the CDR3 is TGTGCCATCAGTCACACACAGCGAGACACTGAAGCTTTCTTT.

This sequence joins TRBV9 and TRBJ2-5; D possibly matches TRBD1 or TRBD2 (5 bases each). Per germline, CDR1 SGDLS and CDR2 YYNGEE. Trimming left V 0 bases short and J 5 bases short, with 14 bases between. CDR3 length: 15 residues. As DNA, the CDR3 is TGTGCCAGCAGCGTAGGAGGGACCCCCCAGGAGACCCAGTACTTC. Its protein is CASSVGGTPQETQYF.

V is TRBV29-1 and J is TRBJ1-2; tentatively, D is TRBD1 (6 bases). Trimming removed 6 bases at V and 6 bases at J, with 17 bases between. The CDR3 totals 13 residues. Germline-derived CDR1 and CDR2 are SQVTM and ANQGSEA. CDR3 sequence reads: CSVERWRGDGYTF. CDR3 coding DNA: TGCAGCGTGGAGAGGTGGAGGGGGGATGGCTACACCTTC. Drawing the rest from reference TRBV29-1 and TRBJ1-2, the complete variable domain is SAVISQKPSRDICQRGTSLTIQCQVDSQVTMMFWYRQQPGQSLTLIATANQGSEATYESGFVIDKFPISRPNLTFSTLTVSNMSPEDSSIYLCSVERWRGDGYTFGSGTRLTVV.

Comment on this clone: A read error may produce the germline difference seen at one junction end. The chain has TRBV7-7 and TRBJ2-3; D may match TRBD1 or TRBD2 (5 bases each). Germline CDR1 reads SSHAT; CDR2 reads FNYEAQ (reference sequence). The CDR3 has 16 amino acids. The CDR3 coding sequence is TGTGCTAGCAGCTTAGCGTGCCGGGACGAAGAAGATACGCAGTATTTT. Protein: CASSLACRDEEDTQYF.

The V gene is TRBV7-2, the J gene TRBJ2-5; 10 bases map to TRBD2. Unmatched junction bases numbered 4, after V lost 1 base and J lost 2 bases. This CDR3 comprises 16 residues. In germline, CDR1 is SGHTA, CDR2 FQGNSA. The DNA of the CDR3 is TGTGCCAGCAGCTTAGGACCTAGCGGGGGTCAAGAGACCCAGTACTTC. Protein sequence: CASSLGPSGGQETQYF.

The chain recombines TRBV5-1 with TRBJ2-2, with 8 bases identical to TRBD1. The germline gives CDR1 SGHRS, CDR2 YFSETQ. The CDR3 has 14 amino acids. V trimming: 7 bases; J trimming: 1 base; junction bases outside the gene matches: 3. The CDR3 DNA reads TGCGCCAGCCGACAGGGGTTGAACACCGGGGAGCTGTTTTTT. It encodes CASRQGLNTGELFF.

CDR3 nucleotides: TGCGCCAGCAGCCTACAAGGGACTAGCCGTCGCTACGAGCAGTACTTC. It translates to CASSLQGTSRRYEQYF. The chain combines TRBV5-1 with TRBJ2-7, with TRBD2 identical over 9 bases. The CDR3 consists of 16 residues. V was pared by 4 bases and J by 3 bases, with 11 bases of the junction left unmatched. The V gene's germline CDR1 is SGHRS and CDR2 YFSETQ.

The CDR3 DNA follows: TGTGCCAGCAGTTCCCACATGAACACTGAAGCTTTCTTT. It yields the protein CASSSHMNTEAFF. The chain joins TRBV13 to TRBJ1-1; D gene uncertain. Germline V gene lookup returns CDR1 PRHDT and CDR2 FYEKMQ (reference sequence). Trimming took off 6 bases at V and 0 bases at J, with 8 bases between the two ends. The CDR3 contains 13 residues.